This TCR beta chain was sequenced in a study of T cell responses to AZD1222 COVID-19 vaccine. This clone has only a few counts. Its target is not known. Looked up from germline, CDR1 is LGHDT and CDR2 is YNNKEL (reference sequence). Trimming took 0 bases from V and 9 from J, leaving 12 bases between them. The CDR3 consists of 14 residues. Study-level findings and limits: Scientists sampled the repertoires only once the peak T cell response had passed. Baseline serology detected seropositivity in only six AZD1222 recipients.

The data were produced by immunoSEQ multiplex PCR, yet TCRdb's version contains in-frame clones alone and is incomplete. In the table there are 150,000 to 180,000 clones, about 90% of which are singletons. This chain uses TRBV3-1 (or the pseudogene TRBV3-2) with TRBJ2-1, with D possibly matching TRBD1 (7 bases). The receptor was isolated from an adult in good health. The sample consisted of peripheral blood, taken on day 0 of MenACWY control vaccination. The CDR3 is CASSQEVRGAEQFF. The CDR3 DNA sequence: TGTGCCAGCAGCCAAGAAGTCAGGGGGGCTGAGCAGTTCTTC.